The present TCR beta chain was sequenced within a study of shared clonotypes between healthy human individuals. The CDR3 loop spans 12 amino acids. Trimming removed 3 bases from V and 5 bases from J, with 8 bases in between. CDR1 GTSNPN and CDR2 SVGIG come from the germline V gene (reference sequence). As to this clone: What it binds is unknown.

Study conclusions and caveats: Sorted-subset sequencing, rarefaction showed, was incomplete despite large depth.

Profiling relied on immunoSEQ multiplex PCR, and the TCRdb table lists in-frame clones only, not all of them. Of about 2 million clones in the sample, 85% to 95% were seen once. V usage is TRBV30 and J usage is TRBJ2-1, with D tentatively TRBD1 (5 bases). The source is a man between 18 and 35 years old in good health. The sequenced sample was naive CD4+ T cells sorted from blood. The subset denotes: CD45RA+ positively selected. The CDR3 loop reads CAWSSGNNEQFF. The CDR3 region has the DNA TGTGCCTGGAGCTCAGGGAACAATGAGCAGTTCTTC.